The 11 T cell receptor beta chains below all came from one sample that was sequenced in a study of blood T cell repertoires in COVID-19. Generated by immunoSEQ multiplex PCR, the TCRdb table keeps only in-frame clones and is missing some. The sample lists approximately 200,000 clones; over 70% were seen once. The sample was PBMCs or T cells enriched from blood (not recorded which). The receptors come from a woman aged 25 to 45 who had been exposed to COVID-19.

This chain links TRBV19 with TRBJ1-2, with D perhaps matching TRBD1 (5 bases). CDR1 and CDR2 from the germline V gene are LNHDA and SQIVND (reference sequence). The V gene lost 5 bases and the J gene lost 4 bases, with 11 bases spanning the gap. The CDR3 is 13 residues long. The CDR3 region has the DNA TGTGCCAGTAGTGTCTCGGGGGGCTATGGCTACACCTTC. Its translation is CASSVSGGYGYTF.

This clone was seen only a few times. The V and J genes are TRBV7-6 and TRBJ2-3; a possible D gene is TRBD1 (6 bases). CDR1 SGHVS and CDR2 FNYEAQ come from the germline V gene. The V gene lost 8 bases and the J gene lost 2 bases, with 26 bases spanning the gap. The CDR3 runs 18 residues. The CDR3, as DNA: TGTGCCAGCGCCTCCCGTAGCGCCGGCAGGGGTAACACAGATACGCAGTATTTT. Its translation: CASASRSAGRGNTDTQYF.

The chain uses TRBV3-1 (or the pseudogene TRBV3-2) and TRBJ1-6; D is unresolved. Germline V gives CDR1 LGHDT, CDR2 YNNKEL (reference sequence). V lost 7 bases and J lost 0, with 10 bases in between. The CDR3 is 15 residues long. The CDR3 region has the DNA TGTGCCAGCACCAGCGGACTCTCCTATAATTCACCCCTCCACTTT. This translates into CASTSGLSYNSPLHF.

In the case of this clone: This sample includes further DNA sequences coding for the same CDR3. CDR3 loop: CASSLGGQPQHF. CDR3 bases: TGTGCCAGCAGTTTAGGAGGACAGCCCCAGCATTTT. The chain has TRBV12-3 or TRBV12-4 and TRBJ1-5; no clear D gene. Trimming shortened V by 1 base and J by 7 bases, and 5 bases separated the two germline ends. The CDR3 runs 12 residues.

The chain links TRBV19 to TRBJ1-2; D gene ambiguous. The CDR3 contains 15 residues. Germline V gene data show CDR1 as LNHDA and CDR2 as SQIVND (reference sequence). The germline V and J ends were trimmed by 1 base and 0 bases, with 9 bases remaining between them. The CDR3, as DNA: TGTGCCAGTAGTATAGGGCACCCTGCTAACTATGGCTACACCTTC. Encoded protein: CASSIGHPANYGYTF.

The chain employs TRBV7-2 and TRBJ1-5, with 7 bases fitting TRBD1. The CDR3 consists of 13 residues. The junction had 4 bases not matched to a gene; V was cut back by 4 bases and J by 7 bases. Looked up from germline, CDR1 is SGHTA and CDR2 is FQGNSA. DNA for the CDR3: TGTGCCAGCAGCTCCCAGGGGGGCCAGCCCCAGCATTTT. Protein product: CASSSQGGQPQHF. Supplemented by reference TRBV7-2 and TRBJ1-5, the full variable domain reads GAGVSQSPSNKVTEKGKDVELRCDPISGHTALYWYRQSLGQGLEFLIYFQGNSAPDKSGLPSDRFSAERTGGSVSTLTIQRTQQEDSAVYLCASSSQGGQPQHFGDGTRLSIL.

The V call is TRBV5-6, the J call TRBJ2-5, with 9 bases that match TRBD1. CDR1 SGHDT and CDR2 YYEEEE come from the germline V gene. J lost 5 bases, V lost 3 bases, and 8 bases had no gene match. The CDR3 totals 15 residues. CDR3 DNA sequence: TGTGCCAGCAGCTGGGGACAGGGTCGTAAGGAGACCCAGTACTTC. It encodes CASSWGQGRKETQYF.

This clone was counted once. The genes are TRBV28 and TRBJ1-4; the match to TRBD1 covers 10 bases. V shed 0 bases, J shed 8 bases, and the junction held 6 bases outside the gene matches. CDR1 and CDR2 (germline): MDHEN, SYDVKM. This CDR3 is built from 16 residues. CDR3 in amino acids: CASSLWTGGIGEKLFF. CDR3 nucleotide sequence: TGTGCCAGCAGTTTATGGACAGGGGGCATTGGCGAAAAACTGTTTTTT. Variable domain in full (rest from reference TRBV28 and TRBJ1-4): DVKVTQSSRYLVKRTGEKVFLECVQDMDHENMFWYRQDPGLGLRLIYFSYDVKMKEKGDIPEGYSVSREKKERFSLILESASTNQTSMYLCASSLWTGGIGEKLFFGSGTQLSVL.

The V and J genes are TRBV9 and TRBJ1-2; maybe TRBD1 (5 bases). The germline CDR1 and CDR2 sequences are SGDLS and YYNGEE. The CDR3 is made up of 14 amino acids. Trimming removed 6 bases at V and 7 bases at J, with 19 bases between. In DNA, the CDR3 is TGTGCCAGCACCCTAGCGCAGGGTGGAAGTGGCTACACCTTC. It is translated as CASTLAQGGSGYTF.

This sequence joins TRBV5-4 and TRBJ2-1; D unresolved. Germline CDR1 is SGHNT and CDR2 is YYREEE (reference sequence). The V and J ends lost 4 bases and 7 bases respectively, with 18 bases between them. CDR3 size: 15 residues. CDR3 amino acids: CASSPRHGNRNEQFF. The CDR3 region has the DNA TGTGCCAGCAGCCCTCGACACGGTAATCGGAATGAGCAGTTCTTC.

This clone was detected only a few times. The chain has TRBV7-9 and TRBJ1-2, with D maybe TRBD1 (5 bases). CDR1 is SEHNR and CDR2 is FQNEAQ in the germline V gene (reference sequence). The CDR3 totals 14 residues. Trimming shortened V by 2 bases and J by 3 bases, and 10 bases separated the two germline ends. CDR3 sequence (DNA): TGTGCCAGCAGCTTAAGTCCGGGGGACTATGGCTACACCTTC. Protein product: CASSLSPGDYGYTF.